This TCR beta chain was profiled in a study of blood T cell repertoires in COVID-19. There are 15 residues in the CDR3. Germline V gene lookup returns CDR1 SGHAT and CDR2 FQNNGV. V lost 1 base, J lost 3 bases, and 2 bases stayed unmatched. Some clones are missing from TCRdb's copy, which holds only in-frame ones; the method was immunoSEQ multiplex PCR. The data contain some 350,000 clones, around 87% of them seen just once; the ten biggest clones take up around 3%. This chain joins TRBV11-2 and TRBJ2-5, with 10 positions matching TRBD2. The receptor was derived from a human donor in a cohort sampled during active COVID-19. The sequenced material came from peripheral blood. In DNA form, the CDR3 reads TGTGCCAGCAGCTTAGCCCTAGCGGGAGAAGAGACCCAGTACTTC. It is translated as CASSLALAGEETQYF. Combining the CDR3 with reference TRBV11-2 and TRBJ2-5 gives the whole variable domain EAGVAQSPRYKIIEKRQSVAFWCNPISGHATLYWYQQILGQGPKLLIQFQNNGVVDDSQLPKDRFSAERLKGVDSTLKIQPAKLEDSAVYLCASSLALAGEETQYFGPGTRLLVL.